Below, 30 T cell receptor beta chains from the same sample are listed, as sequenced in a study of technical replicates of blood from four donors (dated by TCRdb to 2016 to 2017). Library preparation was by the immunoSEQ multiplex PCR assay. TCRdb re-hosts the immuneACCESS table, in-frame sequences only. Its copies lack some clones; in the studies checked, an unresolved V gene accounts for under half of them, and the cause for the rest is not known. The sample yields approximately 81,000 clones; approximately 95% were counted once. Of the sample, roughly 0.4% falls within the top ten clones. The source material was T cells isolated from PBMCs. The receptors come from a human donor in good health.

This clone was observed once. The genes are TRBV19 and TRBJ1-5; D is possibly TRBD1 (6 bases). The germline gives CDR1 LNHDA, CDR2 SQIVND (reference sequence). V was trimmed by 4 bases and J by 4 bases, leaving 8 bases between them. The length of the CDR3 is 13 residues. Here the CDR3 reads CASSNRGNQPQHF. For the CDR3, the DNA is TGTGCCAGTAGTAATAGGGGGAATCAGCCCCAGCATTTT.

This chain joins TRBV19 and TRBJ1-1; D might be TRBD1 (5 bases). There are 14 residues in the CDR3. Germline V gives CDR1 LNHDA, CDR2 SQIVND (reference sequence). Trimming pared 3 bases from V and 4 bases from J, leaving 12 bases between. CDR3 in amino acids: CASSIVSGGTEAFF. For the CDR3, the DNA is TGTGCCAGTAGTATCGTCTCGGGGGGCACTGAAGCTTTCTTT.

The chain employs TRBV9 and TRBJ2-7; the match to TRBD2 covers 8 bases. This CDR3 is 13 amino acids long. The V and J ends lost 4 bases and 6 bases, in that order; junction bases with no gene match: 6. Per the germline V gene, CDR1 is SGDLS and CDR2 is YYNGEE. The CDR3, as DNA: TGTGCCAGCAGCCCTGGACTAGCTGGCGAGCAGTACTTC. This gives the protein CASSPGLAGEQYF.

The chain recombines TRBV19 with TRBJ2-1; 9 bases map to TRBD2. V gave up 0 bases and J gave up 1 base; unmatched junction bases: 10. In germline, CDR1 is LNHDA, CDR2 SQIVND (reference sequence). The CDR3 is 19 amino acids. The DNA for the CDR3 is TGTGCCAGTAGTATAGATCGGGTCCTAGCGGGAATTTCCTACAATGAGCAGTTCTTC. Translation gives CASSIDRVLAGISYNEQFF. Full variable domain (missing parts from reference TRBV19 and TRBJ2-1): DGGITQSPKYLFRKEGQNVTLSCEQNLNHDAMYWYRQDPGQGLRLIYYSQIVNDFQKGDIAEGYSVSREKKESFPLTVTSAQKNPTAFYLCASSIDRVLAGISYNEQFFGPGTRLTVL.

Here the CDR3 reads CASSLGQGAYNEQFF. Here the CDR3 DNA reads TGTGCCAGCAGTTTGGGACAGGGGGCCTACAATGAGCAGTTCTTC. V is TRBV27 and J is TRBJ2-1, with TRBD1 matching over 11 bases. This CDR3 has 15 residues. CDR1 and CDR2 from the germline V gene are MNHEY and SMNVEV (reference sequence). The ends lost 3 bases at V and 2 bases at J; junction bases unmatched: 0.

The V gene is TRBV11-2, the J gene TRBJ1-1, with TRBD1 matching over 9 bases. The ends lost 7 bases at V and 12 bases at J; junction bases unmatched: 6. Germline V lookup: CDR1 SGHAT, CDR2 FQNNGV. CDR3 size: 11 residues. The CDR3 here is CASTETGGTFF. The CDR3 DNA reads as TGTGCCAGCACCGAGACAGGGGGGACTTTCTTT.

V and J are TRBV29-1 and TRBJ2-7; TRBD1 matches at 8 bases. Germline V gene data show CDR1 as SQVTM and CDR2 as ANQGSEA. Trimming cost V 6 bases and J 3 bases; bases outside gene matches: 7. The CDR3 spans 13 residues. This chain's CDR3 is CSVLPGTGYEQYF. CDR3 in DNA: TGCAGCGTATTACCCGGGACAGGCTACGAGCAGTACTTC.

This clone showed up just once. V and J are TRBV11-1 and TRBJ2-2; 9 bases match TRBD1. Germline V gene data show CDR1 as SGHAT and CDR2 as FQDESV (reference sequence). The ends lost 0 bases at V and 4 bases at J; junction bases unmatched: 6. The CDR3 extends over 17 amino acids. This chain's CDR3 is CASSLAGGTGSTGELFF. Written as DNA, the CDR3 is TGTGCCAGCAGCTTAGCGGGGGGGACAGGGAGCACCGGGGAGCTGTTTTTT. The entire variable domain, with the rest obtained from reference TRBV11-1 and TRBJ2-2, is as follows: EAEVAQSPRYKITEKSQAVAFWCDPISGHATLYWYRQILGQGPELLVQFQDESVVDDSQLPKDRFSAERLKGVDSTLKIQPAELGDSAMYLCASSLAGGTGSTGELFFGEGSRLTVL.

The chain recombines TRBV5-1 with TRBJ1-5; 7 bases fit TRBD1. V gave up 5 bases and J gave up 3 bases; unmatched junction bases: 8. The CDR3 has 15 residues. Germline CDR1 SGHRS, CDR2 YFSETQ. The CDR3 sequence: CASSPGQLLNQPQHF. In DNA, the CDR3 is TGCGCCAGCAGTCCGGGACAGTTACTCAATCAGCCCCAGCATTTT. Together with reference TRBV5-1 and TRBJ1-5, the CDR3 gives the full variable domain: KAGVTQTPRYLIKTRGQQVTLSCSPISGHRSVSWYQQTPGQGLQFLFEYFSETQRNKGNFPGRFSGRQFSNSRSEMNVSTLELGDSALYLCASSPGQLLNQPQHFGDGTRLSIL.

This rearrangement joins TRBV10-3 to TRBJ2-5; perhaps TRBD2 as D (5 bases). CDR3 size: 14 residues. The germline V gene encodes CDR1 ENHRY and CDR2 SYGVKD. V was pared by 0 bases and J by 1 base, with 6 bases between. This chain's CDR3 is CAISESGAQETQYF. In nucleotides, the CDR3 is TGTGCCATCAGTGAGTCGGGAGCCCAAGAGACCCAGTACTTC.

This chain joins TRBV6-5 and TRBJ1-2, with D unclear. The CDR3 sequence is 13 residues long. Germline V gene lookup returns CDR1 MNHEY and CDR2 SVGAGI. V was trimmed by 1 base and J by 4 bases, leaving 7 bases between them. The CDR3 here is CASSYLAGYGYTF. CDR3 DNA: TGTGCCAGCAGTTACTTGGCAGGCTATGGCTACACCTTC.

This chain connects TRBV5-6 to TRBJ1-1, with 9 bases matching TRBD1. The trim removed 5 bases at V and 7 bases at J, leaving 9 bases unmatched. The CDR3 runs 14 residues. Per the germline V gene, CDR1 is SGHDT and CDR2 is YYEEEE. CDR3 in amino acids: CASSWGTGRVEAFF. The CDR3 nucleotides read TGTGCCAGCAGTTGGGGGACAGGGCGGGTTGAAGCTTTCTTT.

The genes are TRBV15 and TRBJ1-2, with D unresolved. Germline V gene sequence: CDR1 LNHNV, CDR2 YYDKDF (reference sequence). The CDR3 is 14 amino acids. Trimming left V 0 bases short and J 4 bases short, with 9 bases between. Here the CDR3 DNA reads TGTGCCACCAGCAGAGAAGTGGAGGTCTATGGCTACACCTTC. Translation: CATSREVEVYGYTF.

The gene calls are TRBV5-4 and TRBJ1-2; D perhaps matches TRBD1 (5 bases). The V gene's germline CDR1 is SGHNT and CDR2 YYREEE (reference sequence). The V end was cut by 0 bases, the J end by 5 bases, with 20 bases between. CDR3 length: 17 residues. CDR3 DNA sequence: TGTGCCAGCAGCTTGGGACAGTCTGGACACCACATTTATGGCTACACCTTC. It specifies CASSLGQSGHHIYGYTF.

The V gene is TRBV19, the J gene TRBJ2-5; weak D call: TRBD2 (6 bases). CDR3 length: 13 residues. The V end lost 4 bases, the J end lost 4 bases, and 10 bases lay between the germline ends. Germline V gene lookup returns CDR1 LNHDA and CDR2 SQIVND (reference sequence). CDR3 residues: CASSRNGRETQYF. Written as DNA, the CDR3 is TGTGCCAGTAGTAGGAACGGGAGAGAGACCCAGTACTTC.

This sequence joins TRBV2 and TRBJ2-7, with D perhaps matching TRBD1 (5 bases). The CDR3 has 14 amino acids. The germline V gene has CDR1 SNHLY and CDR2 FYNNEI. The germline V and J ends were trimmed by 3 bases and 3 bases, with 12 bases remaining between them. The CDR3 is CASSDRTTFYEQYF. The CDR3 DNA reads as TGTGCCAGCAGTGACCGGACAACTTTCTACGAGCAGTACTTC. Full variable domain (rest looked up from reference TRBV2 and TRBJ2-7): EPEVTQTPSHQVTQMGQEVILRCVPISNHLYFYWYRQILGQKVEFLVSFYNNEISEKSEIFDDQFSVERPDGSNFTLKIRSTKLEDSAMYFCASSDRTTFYEQYFGPGTRLTVT.

V is TRBV6-1 and J is TRBJ2-3; TRBD2 agrees at 7 bases. Germline CDR1 and CDR2: MNHNS and SASEGT. This CDR3 has 16 amino acids. V gave up 2 bases and J gave up 3 bases; unmatched junction bases: 8. CDR3 nucleotide sequence: TGTGCCAGCAGTGAAAATGTGGGAGGGAGGACAGATACGCAGTATTTT. It encodes CASSENVGGRTDTQYF.

J is TRBJ1-3 and V is TRBV6-1; 7 bases match TRBD1. Germline lookup yields CDR1 MNHNS and CDR2 SASEGT. The CDR3 runs to 15 residues. The J segment lost 2 bases and the V segment lost 2 bases, leaving 3 bases of the junction unmatched. CDR3 sequence: CASSEPGGPGNTIYF. Written as DNA, the CDR3 is TGTGCCAGCAGTGAACCAGGGGGGCCTGGAAACACCATATATTTT.

The chain is built from TRBV28 and TRBJ2-1, with D maybe TRBD1 (5 bases). This CDR3 is built from 15 residues. V gave up 6 bases and J gave up 2 bases, with 14 bases separating them. Germline V gives CDR1 MDHEN, CDR2 SYDVKM. CDR3 in amino acids: CASSHQGMTYNEQFF. The CDR3 DNA sequence: TGTGCCAGCAGCCATCAGGGTATGACCTACAATGAGCAGTTCTTC.

CDR3 in amino acids: CASSYGGSTDTQYF. The CDR3 region has the DNA TGTGCCAGCAGTTACGGCGGTAGCACAGATACGCAGTATTTT. The chain has TRBV6-5 and TRBJ2-3; D gene unclear. This CDR3 is built from 14 residues. The ends were cut back, 2 bases at V and 0 bases at J, with 6 bases in the middle. Looked up from germline, CDR1 is MNHEY and CDR2 is SVGAGI.

The CDR3 DNA sequence: TGCGCCAGCAGCCATGACAGGGGAGTAGACCAGCCCCAGCATTTT. Translation gives CASSHDRGVDQPQHF. J is TRBJ1-5 and V is TRBV4-3; TRBD1 aligns across 8 bases. The V gene end was trimmed by 3 bases and the J gene end by 7 bases; junction bases not matched to a gene: 8. The length of the CDR3 is 15 residues. Looked up from germline, CDR1 is LGHNA and CDR2 is YSLEER.

This chain uses TRBV18 with TRBJ2-3, with 13 bases identical to TRBD2. Trimming removed 2 bases from V and 2 bases from J; junction bases left unmatched: 1. Germline V CDR1 and CDR2: KGHSH, LQKENI. The CDR3 extends over 16 amino acids. CDR3 loop: CASSPGTSGNTDTQYF. CDR3 in DNA: TGTGCCAGCTCACCAGGGACTAGCGGGAACACAGATACGCAGTATTTT.

The chain joins TRBV9 to TRBJ2-7, with 9 bases lining up with TRBD2. Per germline, CDR1 SGDLS and CDR2 YYNGEE. V shed 4 bases and J 3 bases; nucleotides not matched to a gene: 8. This CDR3 comprises 15 residues. The CDR3 DNA sequence: TGTGCCAGCAGCCCCTTAGCGGGAGCTGGCTACGAGCAGTACTTC. It codes for CASSPLAGAGYEQYF. The full variable domain, rest sourced from reference TRBV9 and TRBJ2-7, is DSGVTQTPKHLITATGQRVTLRCSPRSGDLSVYWYQQSLDQGLQFLIQYYNGEERAKGNILERFSAQQFPDLHSELNLSSLELGDSALYFCASSPLAGAGYEQYFGPGTRLTVT.

V gene TRBV6-1 combines with J gene TRBJ2-7, with 8 bases fitting TRBD1. Trimming took 9 bases from V and 6 from J; bases not matched to a gene: 4. Germline V gene data show CDR1 as MNHNS and CDR2 as SASEGT. The CDR3 extends over 11 amino acids. CDR3 residues: CASPQGAEQYF. DNA of the CDR3: TGTGCCAGTCCTCAGGGGGCCGAGCAGTACTTC.

This clone was detected once. In nucleotides, the CDR3 is TGTGCCAGCAGATCTAGCGGGAGGTGGTCCTACAATGAGCAGTTCTTC. This translates into CASRSSGRWSYNEQFF. The rearrangement uses TRBV27 and TRBJ2-1; 11 nucleotides line up with TRBD2. The CDR3 extends over 16 amino acids. Germline assignment: CDR1 MNHEY and CDR2 SMNVEV (reference sequence). The ends lost 6 bases at V and 1 base at J; junction bases unmatched: 5.

The chain is built from TRBV13 and TRBJ1-2; D remains unclear. Germline V CDR1 and CDR2: PRHDT, FYEKMQ (reference sequence). V lost 2 bases and J lost 6, with 13 bases in between. This CDR3 contains 14 residues. In DNA, the CDR3 is TGTGCCAGCAGCTTAATGCCCCCCCGGGATGGCTACACCTTC. It codes for CASSLMPPRDGYTF. Together with reference TRBV13 and TRBJ1-2, the CDR3 gives the full variable domain: AAGVIQSPRHLIKEKRETATLKCYPIPRHDTVYWYQQGPGQDPQFLISFYEKMQSDKGSIPDRFSAQQFSDYHSELNMSSLELGDSALYFCASSLMPPRDGYTFGSGTRLTVV.

The CDR3 bases are TGTGCCAGCAGTCGGACTAGCAGCGAGCAGTACTTC. This encodes CASSRTSSEQYF. V is TRBV7-9 and J is TRBJ2-7; 8 nucleotides align to TRBD2. The trim removed 6 bases at V and 6 bases at J, leaving 4 bases unmatched. The CDR3 runs 12 residues. Germline V lookup: CDR1 SEHNR, CDR2 FQNEAQ (reference sequence).

This rearrangement joins TRBV19 to TRBJ2-7; TRBD2 matches 13 bases. The V and J ends lost 5 bases and 3 bases, in that order; junction bases with no gene match: 4. CDR1 and CDR2 from the germline V gene are LNHDA and SQIVND (reference sequence). The CDR3 has 15 residues. The CDR3 DNA is TGTGCCAGTAGTTTCCGACTAGCGGGAGGCTACGAGCAGTACTTC. It is translated as CASSFRLAGGYEQYF.

The chain is built from TRBV5-1 and TRBJ2-3; 10 positions agree with TRBD2. The CDR3 runs 15 residues. Germline CDR1 reads SGHRS; CDR2 reads YFSETQ. The junction had 7 bases not matched to a gene; V was cut back by 5 bases and J by 4 bases. This chain's CDR3 is CASSRAGGHADTQYF. The CDR3 coding sequence is TGCGCCAGCAGTCGAGCGGGAGGGCACGCAGATACGCAGTATTTT.

The rearrangement joins TRBV30 to TRBJ1-3; 9 bases align to TRBD1. The CDR3 has 18 amino acids. J gave up 0 bases and V 1 base, and 10 bases lay outside the gene matches. Germline CDR1 reads GTSNPN; CDR2 reads SVGIG (reference sequence). CDR3 amino acids: CAWSEWTGDFLSGNTIYF. The CDR3 nucleotides are TGTGCCTGGAGTGAATGGACAGGGGACTTCCTCTCTGGAAACACCATATATTTT.